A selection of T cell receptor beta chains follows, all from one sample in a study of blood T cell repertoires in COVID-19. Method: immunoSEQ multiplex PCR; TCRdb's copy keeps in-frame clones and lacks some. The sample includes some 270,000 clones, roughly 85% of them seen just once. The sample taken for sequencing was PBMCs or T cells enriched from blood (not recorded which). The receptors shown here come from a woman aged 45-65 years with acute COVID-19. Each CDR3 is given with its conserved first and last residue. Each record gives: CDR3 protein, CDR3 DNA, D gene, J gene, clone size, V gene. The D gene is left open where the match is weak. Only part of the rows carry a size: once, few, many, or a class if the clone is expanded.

CASSYSAGVVDQPQHF TGTGCCAGCAGTTACTCAGCAGGGGTGGTCGATCAGCCCCAGCATTTT - TRBJ1-5 - TRBV6-6
CASSFDREGYTF TGTGCCAGCAGCTTCGACAGGGAAGGCTACACCTTC TRBD1 TRBJ1-2 - TRBV5-5
CASSIRTGINRSNQPQHF TGTGCCAGTAGTATCCGGACAGGGATCAACCGTAGCAATCAGCCCCAGCATTTT TRBD1 TRBJ1-5 - TRBV19
CASGLSVAHSPLHF TGTGCTAGTGGTTTGTCAGTTGCCCATTCACCCCTCCACTTT - TRBJ1-6 once TRBV12-5
CASSVEREQYF TGTGCCAGCAGCGTAGAGCGCGAGCAGTACTTC - TRBJ2-7 once TRBV9
CASSLIAGSYGYTF TGTGCCAGCAGCTTAATCGCCGGTAGCTATGGCTACACCTTC - TRBJ1-2 - TRBV7-9
CASSPAGDTQYF TGTGCCAGCAGTCCGGCCGGGGATACGCAGTATTTT - TRBJ2-3 few TRBV7-9
CASSLANRPKLFF TGTGCCAGCAGTTTAGCGAACAGGCCAAAACTGTTTTTT - TRBJ1-4 - TRBV12-3/TRBV12-4
CSARTEINYGYTF TGCAGCGCTAGGACAGAGATAAACTATGGCTACACCTTC - TRBJ1-2 - TRBV29-1
CASSSRRTAETQYF TGTGCCAGCAGCTCCCGACGGACAGCGGAGACCCAGTACTTC - TRBJ2-5 once TRBV7-2
CASTPHVVGSSYNSPLHF TGTGCCAGCACCCCCCACGTGGTTGGGAGTTCCTATAATTCACCCCTCCACTTT - TRBJ1-6 - TRBV27
CASSLAPGRNTEAFF TGCGCCAGCAGCTTGGCCCCAGGGCGGAACACTGAAGCTTTCTTT - TRBJ1-1 once TRBV5-1
CASGTGLANGELFF TGTGCCAGCGGGACTGGGCTAGCGAACGGGGAGCTGTTTTTT - TRBJ2-2 - TRBV6-4
CASRQGANTGELFF TGTGCCAGCAGACAGGGGGCGAACACCGGGGAGCTGTTTTTT TRBD1 TRBJ2-2 few TRBV3-1/TRBV3-2
CASSQDLSAVETQYF TGTGCCAGCAGCCAAGATCTTTCGGCGGTAGAGACCCAGTACTTC - TRBJ2-5 - TRBV3-1/TRBV3-2
CASSHDDSPYEQYF TGTGCCAGCAGCCATGACGACAGCCCATACGAGCAGTACTTC - TRBJ2-7 - TRBV11-3
CATSRDGGSQETQYF TGTGCCACCAGCAGAGATGGTGGCAGTCAAGAGACCCAGTACTTC - TRBJ2-5 - TRBV15
CAWTRDTGELFF TGTGCCTGGACGCGGGACACCGGGGAGCTGTTTTTT - TRBJ2-2 - TRBV30
CASTGTGNFYGYTF TGTGCCAGCACCGGGACAGGGAACTTCTATGGCTACACCTTC TRBD1 TRBJ1-2 - TRBV19
CASSPGSYGYTF TGTGCCAGCAGCCCAGGCTCCTATGGCTACACCTTC - TRBJ1-2 - TRBV7-9
CASSFRGNQPQHF TGTGCCAGCAGCTTTCGGGGGAATCAGCCCCAGCATTTT - TRBJ1-5 - TRBV7-2
CASSGTSGGNNEQFF TGTGCCAGCAGCGGGACTAGCGGGGGGAACAATGAGCAGTTCTTC TRBD2 TRBJ2-1 - TRBV7-9
CAWSAGTGNEKLFF TGTGCCTGGAGTGCCGGGACAGGGAATGAAAAACTGTTTTTT TRBD1 TRBJ1-4 - TRBV30
CASSLVTSGANEQFF TGCGCCAGCAGCTTGGTGACTAGCGGGGCCAATGAGCAGTTCTTC TRBD2 TRBJ2-1 - TRBV5-1
CASSPSQGANEKLFF TGTGCCAGCTCACCTTCACAGGGGGCTAATGAAAAACTGTTTTTT TRBD1 TRBJ1-4 - TRBV18
CASSLGTSGGEETQYF TGCGCCAGCAGCCTCGGGACTAGCGGGGGTGAGGAGACCCAGTACTTC TRBD2 TRBJ2-5 - TRBV4-1
CASRAEQETQYF TGTGCCAGCAGGGCGGAACAAGAGACCCAGTACTTC - TRBJ2-5 - TRBV12-3/TRBV12-4
CAWSVHQGPNSPLHF TGTGCCTGGAGTGTACATCAGGGGCCAAATTCACCCCTCCACTTT - TRBJ1-6 few TRBV30
CATSRADRGRDEKLFF TGTGCCACCAGCAGGGCTGACAGGGGGCGAGATGAAAAACTGTTTTTT TRBD1 TRBJ1-4 - TRBV15
CASSPGQGNYEQYF TGTGCCAGCAGTCCGGGACAGGGTAATTACGAGCAGTACTTC TRBD1 TRBJ2-7 - TRBV9
CASSLAPDSPLHF TGTGCCAGCAGCTTAGCGCCGGATTCACCCCTCCACTTT - TRBJ1-6 once TRBV7-2
CASSLSGTGGRQPQHF TGTGCCAGCAGTTTATCGGGAACAGGGGGCCGACAGCCCCAGCATTTT TRBD1 TRBJ1-5 - TRBV27
CASSGSGESTDTQYF TGTGCCAGCAGTGGAAGCGGGGAAAGCACAGATACGCAGTATTTT TRBD2 TRBJ2-3 - TRBV27
CASARDRINQPQHF TGTGCTAGTGCCCGGGACAGGATAAATCAGCCCCAGCATTTT TRBD1 TRBJ1-5 - TRBV12-5
CASSTTDSSFYGYTF TGTGCCAGCAGTACGACGGACAGCTCTTTCTATGGCTACACCTTC - TRBJ1-2 - TRBV27
CASSWGQGASPEAFF TGTGCCAGCAGTTGGGGACAGGGGGCCTCGCCTGAAGCTTTCTTT TRBD1 TRBJ1-1 - TRBV28
CASSQGDRAGTEAFF TGCGCCAGCAGCCAGGGAGACAGGGCCGGGACTGAAGCTTTCTTT TRBD1 TRBJ1-1 - TRBV4-1
CASSLEGRANSPLHF TGTGCCAGCAGCTTAGAGGGCAGGGCGAATTCACCCCTCCACTTT - TRBJ1-6 - TRBV7-2
CASRGTYLQPQYF TGTGCCAGCAGAGGGACATACTTGCAGCCCCAGTATTTT - TRBJ2-3 - TRBV2
CASSFGAGRLTEAFF TGTGCCAGCAGCTTTGGGGCAGGGCGACTCACTGAAGCTTTCTTT - TRBJ1-1 once TRBV7-9
CASSPPPKRQDLNTGELFF TGTGCCAGCAGCCCTCCACCAAAACGACAGGACTTGAACACCGGGGAGCTGTTTTTT - TRBJ2-2 - TRBV3-1/TRBV3-2
CASSLGTGVGQPQHF TGTGCCAGCTCACTAGGTACAGGGGTTGGACAGCCCCAGCATTTT TRBD1 TRBJ1-5 - TRBV18
CASRAPGEQGNYGYTF TGTGCCAGCAGAGCCCCTGGGGAACAGGGTAACTATGGCTACACCTTC - TRBJ1-2 - TRBV6-4
CASSLAGGPVTETQYF TGTGCCAGCAGTTTAGCGGGGGGGCCCGTAACAGAGACCCAGTACTTC TRBD2 TRBJ2-5 - TRBV5-4
CSVWGQGDYGYTF TGCAGCGTTTGGGGACAGGGGGACTATGGCTACACCTTC TRBD1 TRBJ1-2 - TRBV29-1
CATQDRVNQPQHF TGTGCCACCCAGGACAGGGTCAATCAGCCCCAGCATTTT TRBD1 TRBJ1-5 - TRBV24-1
CASSLRGNTEAFF TGTGCCAGCAGCTTAAGGGGGAACACTGAAGCTTTCTTT - TRBJ1-1 - TRBV7-8
CASSYGAENQPQHF TGTGCCAGCAGTTACGGGGCGGAAAATCAGCCCCAGCATTTT - TRBJ1-5 - TRBV6-2/TRBV6-3
CASSPLRSGTEAFF TGTGCCAGCAGCCCCCTTCGATCGGGGACTGAAGCTTTCTTT - TRBJ1-1 - TRBV3-1/TRBV3-2
CASSTQDRGNQPQHF TGTGCCAGCTCAACGCAAGACAGGGGGAATCAGCCCCAGCATTTT TRBD1 TRBJ1-5 - TRBV18
CASKGQGLGAFF TGTGCCAGTAAGGGACAGGGGCTTGGAGCTTTCTTT TRBD1 TRBJ1-1 - TRBV19
CASSARQGANVLTF TGTGCCAGCAGCGCCCGTCAGGGGGCCAACGTCCTGACTTTC - TRBJ2-6 - TRBV7-6
CASSPGTGVYEQYF TGTGCCAGCAGCCCCGGGACAGGGGTCTACGAGCAGTACTTC TRBD1 TRBJ2-7 - TRBV5-4
CASSFGVGSYNSPLHF TGCGCCAGCAGCTTCGGGGTAGGCTCCTATAATTCACCCCTCCACTTT - TRBJ1-6 - TRBV5-1
CSVETGGYGYTF TGCAGCGTTGAAACAGGGGGCTATGGCTACACCTTC TRBD1 TRBJ1-2 few TRBV29-1